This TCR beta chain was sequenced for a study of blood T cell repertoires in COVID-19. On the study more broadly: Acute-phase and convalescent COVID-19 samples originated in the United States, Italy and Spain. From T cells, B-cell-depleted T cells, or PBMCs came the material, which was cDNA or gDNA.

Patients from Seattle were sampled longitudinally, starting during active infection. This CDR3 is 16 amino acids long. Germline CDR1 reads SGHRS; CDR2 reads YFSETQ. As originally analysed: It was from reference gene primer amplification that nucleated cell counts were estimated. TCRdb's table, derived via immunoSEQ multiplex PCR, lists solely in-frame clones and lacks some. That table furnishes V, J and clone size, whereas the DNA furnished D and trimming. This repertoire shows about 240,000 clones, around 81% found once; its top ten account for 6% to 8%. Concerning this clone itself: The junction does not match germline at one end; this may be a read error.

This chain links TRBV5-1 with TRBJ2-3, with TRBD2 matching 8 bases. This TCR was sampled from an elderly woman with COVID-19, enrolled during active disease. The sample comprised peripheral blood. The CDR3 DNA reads TGCGCCCGCAGCCCGGGGGGGGGCCAGGGGACTGGTACGCAGTATTTT. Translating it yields CARSPGGGQGTGTQYF.